This T cell receptor (beta chain) is from a study of T-cell memory formation after mild COVID-19. TCRdb re-called the 5' RACE reads with MiXCR, one entry per CDR3 protein. The table shows 470,000 or so distinct CDR3 sequences, with approximately 23% occurring only once. This CDR3 has 16 residues. The V segment lost 4 bases and the J segment 0 bases; nucleotides outside the gene matches: 8. Germline loops: CDR1 SEHNR, CDR2 FQNEAQ (reference sequence). This clonotype appeared a few times. Its specificity is unknown. General study results and limits: Some clones that responded turned up in pre-infection memory, which suggests that cross-reactive memory joined in.

The sequence was obtained from an adult woman who had mild COVID-19 (a few samples of this study predate the infection). Cell type and time point are not known. The source material was PBMCs or a T cell subset sorted from them (not recorded which). The chain has TRBV7-9 and TRBJ2-7; 8 nucleotides agree with TRBD2. The CDR3 DNA sequence: TGTGCCAGCAGCTCCGCCCTAGCGGGTACCTCCTACGAGCAGTACTTC. Translating gives CASSSALAGTSYEQYF. Full variable domain (outside the CDR3, taken from reference TRBV7-9 and TRBJ2-7): DTGVSQNPRHKITKRGQNVTFRCDPISEHNRLYWYRQTLGQGPEFLTYFQNEAQLEKSRLLSDRFSAERPKGSFSTLEIQRTEQGDSAMYLCASSSALAGTSYEQYFGPGTRLTVT.